The present T cell receptor beta chain was sequenced within a study of cytomegalovirus exposure and HLA in healthy donors. V dropped 3 bases and J dropped 4 bases, with 13 bases sitting between them. This CDR3 region has 15 residues. Germline V gene lookup returns CDR1 SGHDN and CDR2 FVKESK. PCR involved 60 Vbeta and 13 Jbeta primers. Sequenced by immunoSEQ multiplex PCR; TCRdb stores in-frame clones only, minus some. This sample contains fewer than 200,000 clones. Sequenced sample: PBMCs. The V and J genes are TRBV14 and TRBJ1-5; TRBD1 might be the D (5 bases). The sequence came from a young man in good health and CMV-seronegative. The CDR3 spells CASSQTGGGNQPQHF. The DNA of the CDR3 is TGTGCCAGCAGCCAGACGGGGGGTGGTAATCAGCCCCAGCATTTT.